This T cell receptor beta chain stems from a study of cytomegalovirus exposure and HLA in healthy donors listed by TCRdb under 2017. In the study overall: An earlier analysis of several hundred of the donors reported 276 Gb of sequence data and around 120 million unique TCR beta sequences from about 200 million T cells. Around 320 gigabases of sequencing data and 80 million or so unique TCR sequences were included in an early release covering roughly 700 HLA-typed donors. Among the approximately 420 genotyped donors, 75% to 90% belonged to the genetic ancestry cluster associated with self-reported Caucasian donors. The study was designed to test whether signatures of past pathogen exposure could be identified by cataloging public T cell receptors. The study profiled the T cell repertoires of approximately 700 subjects by immunosequencing and related them to cytomegalovirus serostatus. Besides the first cohort of approximately 710 subjects, a separate validation cohort made up of around 120 different subjects was used. High-throughput TCR immunosequencing, statistical association of individual TCRs with disease status, and machine learning were combined to predict cytomegalovirus infection status. A later analysis re-examined previously published TCR beta repertoires from about 670 donors and added high-resolution HLA genotyping to investigate patterns of TCR occurrence. In the later analysis, no new phenotypic data were used to find candidate immune exposures; instead, reliance was placed on TCR beta sequences and their occurrence across donors. To decide whether each TCR beta V gene segment behaved as functional or pseudogenic, an earlier analysis of nearly 600 of the donors relied on high-throughput TCR beta sequencing. Donor age, sex, ethnicity and CMV serostatus were compiled alongside the repertoire data. Genome-wide SNP genotypes for about 55% of the roughly 670 donors were used in a later genetic analysis, which treated that subset as a discovery cohort. All discovery cohort repertoires had been generated using a single sequencing platform. Both class I and class II loci were covered by HLA typing, at four-digit resolution. The number of typed donors differed by locus: about 620-640 for A, B, C, DRB1 and DQB1; approximately 530 for DQA1; some 610 for DPA1; and roughly 450 for DPB1. Four or five DR-DQ haplotypes were handled as single units for association and clustering because linkage in the cohort was strong. On average, about 200,000 unique TCR beta nucleotide sequences were sequenced per donor among several hundred genotyped donors of the cohort, with around 19% of those sequences being non-productive.

As to this clone: The specificity of this receptor is unknown. No base-level quality is on record; no much larger clone is a single base apart.

Results and caveats for the whole study, not just this receptor: CMV serostatus was the only immune exposure information available for the cohort. The cohort was sequenced for TCR beta chains only, and without alpha or paired-chain data the features that could be detected were limited. In an earlier analysis of some 500 of the donors, most TCR beta V segments appeared in productive rearrangements about 87% or about 30% of the time, broadly matching IMGT annotations. Because the 87-base-pair reads could not distinguish some IMGT-functional V segments, including TRBV6-2 and TRBV6-3, those segments were excluded. According to a later analysis, parvovirus B19, influenza, CMV and Epstein-Barr virus appeared linked to several top co-occurrence clusters. The sequencing pipeline was judged likely to have produced a cluster of highly shared sequence variants as a technical artifact. Because HLA typing was unavailable for some donors at each locus, only the typed subset was used in association tests. It was suggested by the authors that the approach could potentially be generalized to other disease states and immunological phenotypes. While some public TCRs were present in many individuals, most TCR sequences turned up only very rarely across donors. Presence/absence analyses assumed roughly uniform sequencing depth across donors, an assumption that may not hold. A later genetic analysis associated a missense DCLRE1C variant with V-gene and J-gene trimming of TCR beta chains, and an independent cohort replicated the association. In a later analysis, the rate of TCR association differed among HLA loci, with DRB1 alleles having the most associated TCRs and HLA-C alleles having the fewest. A total of roughly 160 TCR beta chains were listed by the study as associated with cytomegalovirus. Linkage disequilibrium might explain the correlated functional status among segregating V segments, but an unknown experimental factor could not be excluded. Compared with the 666-donor mean, donors in an Asian-associated ancestry cluster had fewer N-insertions in productive TCRs, according to a later genetic analysis. Over 15 rarely observed V segments, including chromosome 9 orphons, were excluded from the earlier analysis of a few hundred of the donors because counts were too low. Strong co-occurrence of HLA alleles, especially DR and DQ, made assigning TCR associations to individual alleles difficult. In a later analysis, HLA-associated TCR beta chains were found to be more clonally expanded and to have lower generation probabilities than equally common non-associated chains. Specific HLA alleles were associated with 15,000 to 20,000 TCR beta sequences at a false discovery rate of 0.05 in a later analysis. According to a later analysis, most CMV-associated TCR beta chains appeared to be HLA-restricted, and the HLA associations seemed to be driven largely by CMV exposure. In both the original and validation cohorts, the classifier was reported to diagnose cytomegalovirus status with high specificity and sensitivity. In vitro tests confirmed that three of the cytomegalovirus-associated TCR beta chains recognize cytomegalovirus antigens. A further reported finding was that TCR beta sequences accurately predicted the HLA-A and HLA-B alleles for most subjects in the first cohort.

The method behind the library was the immunoSEQ multiplex PCR assay. For the multiplex PCR, a mixture combining 60 forward primers for TCR Vbeta segments and 13 reverse primers for TCR Jbeta segments was used. The CDR3 region of rearranged TCR beta genes was amplified from genomic DNA by a multiplex PCR assay. The amplified TCR beta libraries were sequenced on the Illumina HiSeq System as 87-base-pair reads. For the original study's pipeline: A later analysis counted tens of millions of unique TCR beta chains across the 550 to 800 repertoires, and about 10 million of these chains were shared by at least two donors. Raw reads were error-corrected and collapsed into unique sequences by a nearest-neighbor algorithm in which closely related sequences were merged to remove PCR and sequencing errors. To assign V, D and J gene segments, CDR3 sequences were aligned to IMGT reference sequences. For a sequence to be retained, a match of at least six nucleotides to both a V gene segment and a J gene segment was required. Rearrangements were classified as productive when the CDR3 lacked stop codons and remained in frame with V and J, and all other rearrangements were classified as non-productive. CDR3 was defined according to IMGT convention as the region running from the second conserved V-encoded cysteine to the conserved J-encoded phenylalanine. Sequences without an unambiguous match to a single V gene segment were excluded from the earlier analysis of 587 of the donors. In an earlier analysis of several hundred of the donors, a V segment was called functional when productive rearrangements were above 56.7%, and segregating when the standard deviation between donors exceeded 5%. A statistical classification framework was built to diagnose cytomegalovirus status from the catalog of TCR beta chain sequences. In a later analysis, TCR nucleotide sequences were compared against IMGT/GENE-DB human TR gene sequences so that V and J genes could be assigned. The TCRdist pipeline was used in a later analysis to assign CDR3 sequences and most-parsimonious VDJ recombination scenarios. A later analysis defined each TCR beta chain by its CDR3 amino acid sequence plus V-gene family, and excluded reads lacking a unique V-gene family. As a way to deal with suspected cross-contamination and a sequencing artifact, a later analysis dropped 450 to 700 nucleotide sequences that were highly shared and had low generation probability. For each public chain, a later analysis derived a clonal expansion index from normalized ranks of inferred template counts within each repertoire. In a later analysis, generation probabilities were computed using a VDJ recombination model fitted to out-of-frame rearrangements, and the results were checked against IGoR. Hypergeometric tests were used in a later analysis to score TCR-TCR, TCR-HLA and TCR-CMV co-occurrence, with a repertoire-size bias correction applied to the TCR pairs. To estimate false discovery rates, a later analysis permuted the HLA or CMV assignments 20 times. A later analysis grouped co-occurring TCRs with DBSCAN, adding TCRdist sequence similarity when clustering within HLA-allele-positive subsets. Co-occurrence clustering excluded repertoires with fewer than 30,000 or more than 120,000 public chains, plus five with anomalous nucleotide sharing. This is the immuneACCESS table as TCRdb keeps it, with only in-frame sequences that have V and J called. A part of the clones is gone; compared with another copy, unresolved V genes explain less than half, and the rest is unexplained. V and J calls and clone size are given by that table; D and trimming were obtained from the DNA. Within this sample are 85,000 to 130,000 clones, with around three quarters of them counted one time only. Around 4% of the sample rests with the top ten.

Looking up the germline V gene (reference sequence) yields CDR1 MNHEY and CDR2 SMNVEV. Spanning cysteine to phenylalanine, the CDR3 consists of 14 amino acids. Left in the record is the CDR3 DNA by itself, 42 bases read in frame from the first base. The junction carries 10 bases between V and J, which are trimmed by 5 bases and 2 bases respectively. The cohort was made up of hundreds of healthy bone marrow donors. At the time of sampling, all cohort members were nominally healthy, though unrecorded immune exposures were likely present. The donor tested CMV seropositive and was one of the 289 seropositive cohort members. Each donor provided a peripheral blood sample, and peripheral blood mononuclear cells were used for TCR beta sequencing. Genomic DNA extraction from the blood cell samples was performed with the Qiagen DNeasy Blood Extraction Kit.

The sequencing sample was made of PBMCs. The receptor was derived from a female donor in good health and CMV-seropositive. The chain joins TRBV27 to TRBJ2-1, with the D gene not clear enough to name. This receptor has the CDR3 CASSLAETYNEQFF. The DNA is as follows: TGTGCCAGCAGTCTCGCGGAAACCTACAATGAGCAGTTCTTC.